A single sample gave rise to the 14 T cell receptor beta chains below, sequenced in a study of regulatory T cells in long-lasting Graves disease. Time point meaning: newly diagnosed GD, antithyroid drugs for less than 3 months. PBMC-extracted RNA yielded the TCR library. Combining iRepertoire HTBI primers with Arm-PCR of CDR3 regions, the authors built TCR beta libraries. TCRdb processed the multiplex PCR reads anew with MiXCR; each CDR3 protein has one entry. The sample records hundreds of thousands of distinct CDR3 sequences, about 15% being singletons. The data were also submitted as part of a second study, on T cells in Graves' hyperthyroidism and ophthalmopathy.

This specimen consisted of peripheral blood mononuclear cells (PBMCs), obtained at new diagnosis, from a patient treated with antithyroid drugs. The receptors come from a woman aged 25 to 39 with Graves disease.

The chain couples TRBV11-2 to TRBJ2-1; D is uncertain. V was pared by 0 bases and J by 15 bases, with 12 bases between. The germline V gene has CDR1 SGHAT and CDR2 FQNNGV. The CDR3 length is 12 residues. CDR3 loop: CASSLDNGPPFF. The CDR3 DNA sequence: TGTGCCAGCAGCTTAGATAACGGGCCCCCGTTCTTC. The entire variable domain, with the rest obtained from reference TRBV11-2 and TRBJ2-1, is as follows: EAGVAQSPRYKIIEKRQSVAFWCNPISGHATLYWYQQILGQGPKLLIQFQNNGVVDDSQLPKDRFSAERLKGVDSTLKIQPAKLEDSAVYLCASSLDNGPPFFGPGTRLTVL.

This clonotype appeared a few times. The chain recombines TRBV4-1 with TRBJ1-5; possibly TRBD1 for D (5 bases). Per germline, CDR1 MGHRA and CDR2 YSYEKL. V lost 1 base to trimming and J lost 3 bases, with 10 bases between them. The CDR3 is 15 amino acids. The CDR3 bases are TGCGCCAGCAGCCAAGTGTCAGGGTCCAATCAGCCCCAGCATTTT. Translated, it gives CASSQVSGSNQPQHF.

The chain couples TRBV30 to TRBJ2-7, with D possibly being TRBD2 (5 bases). This CDR3 spans 13 amino acids. The V and J ends lost 3 bases and 2 bases respectively, with 11 bases between them. Per germline, CDR1 GTSNPN and CDR2 SVGIG (reference sequence). CDR3 sequence: CAWRSSGAYEQYF. The CDR3 region has the DNA TGTGCCTGGAGGTCGAGCGGCGCCTACGAGCAGTACTTC.

In this sample, this clonotype turned up many times. V and J are TRBV7-2 and TRBJ1-5; D is perhaps TRBD1 (6 bases). This CDR3 is 14 amino acids long. Looked up from germline, CDR1 is SGHTA and CDR2 is FQGNSA. Trimming left V 5 bases short and J 5 bases short, with 13 bases between. CDR3 sequence (DNA): TGTGCCAGCAGCCTACAGGGTGGCGATCAGCCCCAGCATTTT. Translation gives CASSLQGGDQPQHF.

V usage is TRBV3-1 and J usage is TRBJ1-5; D perhaps matches TRBD1 (5 bases). CDR3 length: 14 amino acids. Trimming removed 4 bases at V and 4 bases at J, with 11 bases between. CDR1 is LGHDT, CDR2 YNNKEL, per germline (reference sequence). CDR3 sequence: CASSLQAGNQPQHF. As DNA, the CDR3 is TGTGCCAGCAGCCTACAGGCAGGTAATCAGCCCCAGCATTTT.

Only a few counts were recorded for this clonotype. V gene TRBV28 combines with J gene TRBJ1-2; the D is unclear. This CDR3 contains 13 residues. Deletions cut 4 bases from V and 1 base from J, with 7 bases between. In germline, CDR1 is MDHEN, CDR2 SYDVKM. The CDR3 DNA sequence: TGTGCCAGCAGTTCGGAGTTTAACTATGGCTACACCTTC. Protein: CASSSEFNYGYTF.

As concerns this clonotype: A much bigger clone sits one base away, suggesting this may be a read error. This chain uses TRBV20-1 with TRBJ2-1, with TRBD2 matching 8 bases. The germline V gene encodes CDR1 DFQATT and CDR2 SNEGSKA (reference sequence). The CDR3 spans 15 residues. DNA of the CDR3: TGCAGTGCTAGCTTTATCGGGAGGGCCGACAATGAGCAGTCCTTC. This encodes CSASFIGRADNEQSF.

This clonotype showed up many times. The chain links TRBV5-1 to TRBJ1-5, with D unclear. The CDR3 has 14 residues. CDR1 SGHRS and CDR2 YFSETQ come from the germline V gene. V shed 4 bases and J shed 7 bases, with 15 bases lying between them. This CDR3 reads CASSRLGMHQPQHF. The CDR3 nucleotides are TGCGCCAGCAGCCGGCTTGGAATGCACCAGCCCCAGCATTTT. Drawing the rest from reference TRBV5-1 and TRBJ1-5, the complete variable domain is KAGVTQTPRYLIKTRGQQVTLSCSPISGHRSVSWYQQTPGQGLQFLFEYFSETQRNKGNFPGRFSGRQFSNSRSEMNVSTLELGDSALYLCASSRLGMHQPQHFGDGTRLSIL.

The CDR3 nucleotides are TGTGCCAGCAGGGTAGAAGATTTGACAGGGAGCTACAATGAGCAGTTCTTC. Amino acid sequence: CASRVEDLTGSYNEQFF. The genes are TRBV6-1 and TRBJ2-1; 7 nucleotides agree with TRBD1. This CDR3 contains 17 residues. Germline V gene lookup returns CDR1 MNHNS and CDR2 SASEGT. J gave up 3 bases and V 6 bases, and 14 bases lay outside the gene matches.

This clonotype was recorded at least ten times. The V call is TRBV7-9, the J call TRBJ1-5; possible D gene TRBD1, 5 bases. This CDR3 spans 14 amino acids. CDR1 SEHNR and CDR2 FQNEAQ come from the germline V gene (reference sequence). The V end was cut by 6 bases, the J end by 6 bases, with 15 bases between. The CDR3 nucleotides read TGTGCCAGCAGGGACGGCAGAGGGGTTCAGCCCCAGCATTTT. Protein: CASRDGRGVQPQHF.

This clonotype was seen ten or more times. This chain connects TRBV12-3 or TRBV12-4 to TRBJ1-1; D not resolved. This CDR3 comprises 11 residues. V was cut by 3 bases and J by 6 bases, with 5 bases left in between. The CDR3 protein is CASSFLSEAFF. CDR3 coding DNA: TGTGCCAGCAGTTTCCTGTCTGAAGCTTTCTTT.

This clonotype was counted at least ten times. V and J are TRBV7-3 and TRBJ2-5, with 9 bases matching TRBD2. The CDR3 has 15 residues. Germline V CDR1 and CDR2: SGHTA, FQGTGA. The J segment lost 0 bases and the V segment lost 5 bases, leaving 4 bases of the junction unmatched. The DNA for the CDR3 is TGTGCCAGCAGCGCCACTAGCGGGTACCAAGAGACCCAGTACTTC. Translating gives CASSATSGYQETQYF.

The chain joins TRBV19 to TRBJ1-3; a possible D gene is TRBD1 (6 bases). Trimming cost V 3 bases and J 3 bases, with 6 bases left between them. Germline CDR1 and CDR2: LNHDA and SQIVND (reference sequence). The CDR3 is 13 residues long. The CDR3 here is CASSMDSGNTIYF. Here the CDR3 DNA reads TGTGCCAGTAGTATGGACAGTGGAAACACCATATATTTT.

This clonotype was seen a few times. CDR3 loop: CASSRWSREANEQFF. The CDR3 DNA reads TGTGCCAGCAGCCGATGGTCGCGGGAAGCCAATGAGCAGTTCTTC. V gene TRBV7-2 combines with J gene TRBJ2-1, with D maybe TRBD2 (6 bases). CDR1 and CDR2 from the germline V gene are SGHTA and FQGNSA. V was pared by 5 bases and J by 6 bases, with 17 bases between. This CDR3 contains 15 residues.